Listed below are T cell receptor beta chains from one sample, sequenced in a study of blood T cell repertoires in COVID-19. Sequencing was performed with immunoSEQ multiplex PCR; in TCRdb, only in-frame clones are kept and a portion is missing. This table has about 200,000 clones, around 88% appearing once. What was sequenced was PBMCs or T cells enriched from blood (not recorded which). Every receptor here comes from a man aged 35-49 years with acute COVID-19. The CDR3 runs from the conserved cysteine through the conserved F or W. D genes are given only for firm matches. Size is omitted from some rows. Given values are once, few, many or a class for expanded clones.

few	TRBV30	TRBJ1-4	TRBD1	CAWSSGQGGEKLFF	TGTGCCTGGAGCTCGGGACAGGGCGGTGAAAAACTGTTTTTT
many	TRBV27	TRBJ2-1	TRBD2	CASSQSGELYNEQFF	TGTGCCAGCAGTCAGAGCGGGGAGCTATACAATGAGCAGTTCTTC
once	TRBV10-3	TRBJ2-3	TRBD2	CAISDSGSSTDTQYF	TGTGCCATCAGTGATAGCGGGAGCAGCACAGATACGCAGTATTTT
.	TRBV2	TRBJ1-4	TRBD1	CASTRRWGQNEKLFF	TGTGCCAGCACCCGAAGGTGGGGACAGAATGAAAAACTGTTTTTT
.	TRBV28	TRBJ1-2	TRBD1	CASRRTGGTFYGYTF	TGTGCCAGCAGACGGACAGGGGGAACGTTCTATGGCTACACCTTC
.	TRBV5-1	TRBJ1-1	.	CASSGEMEAFF	TGCGCCAGCAGCGGAGAGATGGAAGCTTTCTTT
.	TRBV10-2	TRBJ2-4	.	CASGEYQGKNIQYF	TGCGCCAGCGGCGAGTATCAGGGAAAAAACATTCAGTACTTC
.	TRBV7-6	TRBJ2-1	.	CASSLVSQPAREQFF	TGTGCCAGCAGCTTAGTATCACAGCCGGCCCGTGAGCAGTTCTTC
.	TRBV24-1	TRBJ2-7	.	CATNLHEVLYEQYF	TGTGCCACCAACTTGCACGAGGTCCTCTACGAGCAGTACTTC
.	TRBV5-1	TRBJ1-2	.	CASSLGTPGHIGYTF	TGCGCCAGCAGCTTGGGGACTCCGGGACATATAGGCTACACCTTC
.	TRBV6-5	TRBJ2-4	.	CASAGAKNIQYF	TGTGCCAGTGCGGGGGCCAAAAACATTCAGTACTTC
.	TRBV7-2	TRBJ2-1	TRBD2	CASSLSSGGLNNEQFF	TGTGCCAGCAGCCTCTCGAGCGGGGGACTAAACAATGAGCAGTTCTTC
.	TRBV2	TRBJ2-1	.	CASSERGAGLRKFF	TGTGCCAGCAGTGAGAGGGGCGCTGGACTAAGAAAGTTCTTC
.	TRBV9	TRBJ1-4	.	CASSQRMGEKLFF	TGTGCCAGCAGCCAGCGGATGGGAGAAAAACTGTTTTTT
.	TRBV28	TRBJ1-5	.	CASSLSYGQPQHF	TGTGCCAGCAGTTTAAGTTACGGTCAGCCCCAGCATTTT
.	TRBV6-4	TRBJ2-2	TRBD2	CASSDGGSTNTGELFF	TGTGCCAGCAGTGACGGCGGGAGCACGAACACCGGGGAGCTGTTTTTT
.	TRBV11-2	TRBJ2-1	.	CASRSTPGNEQFF	TGTGCCAGCAGGAGCACTCCGGGTAATGAGCAGTTCTTC
.	TRBV4-2	TRBJ2-7	.	CASSPLMGGAYEQYF	TGTGCCAGCAGCCCCTTGATGGGGGGAGCCTACGAGCAGTACTTC
.	TRBV2	TRBJ2-7	.	CASTWTEPSYEQYF	TGTGCCAGCACCTGGACAGAACCAAGCTACGAGCAGTACTTC
.	TRBV13	TRBJ2-3	.	CASSPLAEGTDTQYF	TGTGCCAGCAGCCCATTAGCGGAGGGAACAGATACGCAGTATTTT
.	TRBV21-1	TRBJ2-1	.	CASSKGGGLLGSSYNEQFF	TGTGCCAGCAGCAAAGGCGGGGGTCTGTTGGGGAGCTCCTACAATGAGCAGTTCTTC
.	TRBV7-3	TRBJ2-7	TRBD2	CASSLTPAGGPYEQYF	TGTGCCAGCAGCTTAACTCCAGCGGGAGGGCCCTACGAGCAGTACTTC
.	TRBV4-1	TRBJ1-5	.	CASSPFTGPGQPQHF	TGCGCCAGCAGCCCATTTACAGGGCCGGGGCAGCCCCAGCATTTT
.	TRBV28	TRBJ1-2	TRBD1	CASSLGTGEDYGYTF	TGTGCCAGCAGTTTAGGGACAGGAGAAGACTATGGCTACACCTTC
.	TRBV28	TRBJ2-7	TRBD2	CATKLAGGYEQYF	TGTGCCACAAAACTAGCGGGGGGCTACGAGCAGTACTTC
few	TRBV20-1	TRBJ2-1	.	CSAAGSAEQFF	TGCAGTGCTGCAGGGTCGGCCGAGCAGTTCTTC
.	TRBV3-1/TRBV3-2	TRBJ2-4	TRBD1	CASSQVTGAGNIQYF	TGTGCCAGCAGCCAAGTGACAGGGGCAGGGAACATTCAGTACTTC
once	TRBV10-3	TRBJ2-1	TRBD2	CAISGLAGGSYNEQFF	TGTGCCATCAGCGGACTAGCGGGAGGGAGCTACAATGAGCAGTTCTTC
.	TRBV28	TRBJ1-5	.	CASSFISSNNQPQHF	TGTGCCAGCAGTTTTATCTCTAGCAACAATCAGCCCCAGCATTTT
.	TRBV11-2	TRBJ2-7	.	CASSLGLGLNSYEQYF	TGTGCCAGCAGCTTAGGGTTGGGGCTTAACTCCTACGAGCAGTACTTC
.	TRBV27	TRBJ2-2	.	CASRSILGAKNTGELFF	TGTGCCAGCAGATCCATTTTGGGGGCGAAGAACACCGGGGAGCTGTTTTTT
.	TRBV18	TRBJ2-1	.	CASSRGDEQFF	TGTGCCAGCTCACGGGGGGATGAGCAGTTCTTC
.	TRBV9	TRBJ2-2	.	CASSVATGEPDTGELFF	TGTGCCAGCAGCGTAGCTACGGGGGAGCCGGACACCGGGGAGCTGTTTTTT
.	TRBV7-6	TRBJ2-7	TRBD1	CASSFGQGRPYEQYF	TGTGCCAGCAGCTTCGGACAGGGGAGACCCTACGAGCAGTACTTC
.	TRBV29-1	TRBJ1-1	TRBD1	CSVEGQGGTEAFF	TGCAGCGTTGAGGGACAGGGGGGTACTGAAGCTTTCTTT
.	TRBV7-5	TRBJ2-3	.	CARSLLGGRPPDTQYF	TGTGCCAGAAGCTTACTTGGCGGGAGGCCTCCAGATACGCAGTATTTT
.	TRBV6-2/TRBV6-3	TRBJ2-7	.	CASSSGLVPYEQYF	TGTGCCAGCAGTTCCGGACTGGTCCCCTACGAGCAGTACTTC
.	TRBV19	TRBJ2-1	TRBD1	CASSIDHGTGRNEQFF	TGTGCCAGTAGTATAGACCACGGGACAGGGAGGAATGAGCAGTTCTTC
.	TRBV6-5	TRBJ1-1	TRBD1	CASSLTGDTEAFF	TGTGCCAGCAGTCTTACAGGGGACACTGAAGCTTTCTTT
.	TRBV28	TRBJ1-6	TRBD1	CASSFGDRGNSPLHF	TGTGCCAGCAGTTTTGGGGACAGGGGGAATTCACCCCTCCACTTT
few	TRBV6-7	TRBJ2-2	TRBD2	CASSYPHPGGYSGRATNTGELFF	TGTGCCAGCAGTTACCCCCACCCGGGAGGGTATAGCGGGAGGGCTACGAACACCGGGGAGCTGTTTTTT
.	TRBV19	TRBJ2-7	TRBD1	CASRTGQGATGEQYF	TGTGCCAGTAGGACGGGACAGGGGGCAACGGGCGAGCAGTACTTC
.	TRBV11-2	TRBJ2-5	.	CASSPTWFQETQYF	TGTGCCAGCAGCCCCACATGGTTCCAAGAGACCCAGTACTTC
few	TRBV5-1	TRBJ1-2	TRBD1	CASNPSGQGEYGYTF	TGCGCCAGCAACCCCTCCGGACAGGGTGAATATGGCTACACCTTC
.	TRBV4-3	TRBJ2-1	TRBD2	CASSQGWTSGRNEQFF	TGCGCCAGCAGCCAAGGGTGGACTAGCGGGAGGAATGAGCAGTTCTTC
.	TRBV19	TRBJ1-5	.	CASSISALSSNQPQHF	.
.	TRBV5-4	TRBJ1-4	.	CASSPGGGEEKLFF	TGTGCCAGCAGTCCCGGGGGGGGAGAGGAAAAACTGTTTTTT
.	TRBV29-1	TRBJ2-7	TRBD2	CSVERRLAGAYEQYF	TGCAGCGTTGAACGTAGACTAGCGGGAGCTTACGAGCAGTACTTC
.	TRBV5-6	TRBJ2-7	.	CASSLRRDTSYEQYF	TGTGCCAGCAGCTTGCGCCGGGACACCTCCTACGAGCAGTACTTC
.	TRBV24-1	TRBJ2-2	TRBD2	CAIGLAGVYTGELFF	TGTGCCATCGGACTAGCGGGAGTTTACACCGGGGAGCTGTTTTTT
.	TRBV5-1	TRBJ2-2	TRBD1	CASSLRTGGIEELFF	TGCGCCAGCAGCTTACGGACAGGGGGAATTGAGGAGCTGTTTTTT
.	TRBV15	TRBJ2-7	TRBD2	CATSRKVSGSTYEQYF	TGTGCCACCAGCAGGAAAGTAAGCGGGAGCACCTACGAGCAGTACTTC
.	TRBV7-2	TRBJ2-1	.	CASSLGGTVREQFF	TGTGCCAGCAGCTTAGGTGGGACCGTGCGGGAACAGTTCTTC
.	TRBV5-1	TRBJ1-3	.	CASSSNRAAGNTIYF	TGCGCCAGCAGTTCAAATAGAGCGGCTGGAAACACCATATATTTT
.	TRBV29-1	TRBJ1-4	.	CSVDSGGKLFF	TGCAGCGTTGATTCCGGGGGTAAACTGTTTTTT